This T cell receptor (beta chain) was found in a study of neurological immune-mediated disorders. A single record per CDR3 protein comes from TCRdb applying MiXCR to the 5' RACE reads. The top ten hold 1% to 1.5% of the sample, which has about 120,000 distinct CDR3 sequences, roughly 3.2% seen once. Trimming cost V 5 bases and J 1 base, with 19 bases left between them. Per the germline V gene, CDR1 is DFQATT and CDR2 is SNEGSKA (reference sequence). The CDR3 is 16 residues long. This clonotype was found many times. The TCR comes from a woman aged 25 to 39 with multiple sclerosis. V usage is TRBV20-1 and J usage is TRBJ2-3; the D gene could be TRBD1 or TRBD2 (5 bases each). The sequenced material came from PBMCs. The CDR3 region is CSALIPGHHRTDTQYF. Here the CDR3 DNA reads TGCAGTGCTTTAATCCCGGGGCACCATCGCACAGATACGCAGTATTTT.